This T cell receptor (beta chain) derives from a study of early T cells in non-severe SARS-CoV-2 infection. Study context: Bulk RNA taken from unsorted whole blood was sequenced, leaving chains unpaired.

TCRdb re-called the 5' RACE reads through MiXCR, storing one row per CDR3 protein. Altogether about 77,000 distinct CDR3 sequences are present, roughly an eighth being singletons, with the ten largest covering around 15%. This clonotype was detected many times. With V trimmed by 6 bases and J by 6 bases, 6 bases remained unmatched. This CDR3 comprises 14 residues. In germline, CDR1 is WSHSY, CDR2 SAAADI. The sample was whole blood, taken at baseline. This clonotype was obtained from an adult who was a healthcare worker with PCR-confirmed SARS-CoV-2 infection or an uninfected control (not recorded which). The donor label of this sample is uncertain. The chain links TRBV10-2 to TRBJ2-7, with TRBD2 matching 12 bases. This CDR3 is CASSRTSGNGEQYF. DNA for the CDR3: TGCGCCAGCAGCCGGACTAGCGGGAATGGCGAGCAGTACTTC.